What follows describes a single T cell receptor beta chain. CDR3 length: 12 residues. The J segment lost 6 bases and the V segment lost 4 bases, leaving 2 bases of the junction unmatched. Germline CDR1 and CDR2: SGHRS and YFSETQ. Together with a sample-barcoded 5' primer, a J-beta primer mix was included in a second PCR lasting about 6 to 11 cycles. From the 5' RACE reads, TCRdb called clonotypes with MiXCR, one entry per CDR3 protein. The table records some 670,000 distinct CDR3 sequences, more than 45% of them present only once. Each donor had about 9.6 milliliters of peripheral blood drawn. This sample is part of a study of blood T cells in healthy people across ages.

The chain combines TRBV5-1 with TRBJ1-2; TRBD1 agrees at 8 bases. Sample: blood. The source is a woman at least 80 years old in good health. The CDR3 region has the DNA TGCGCCAGCAGCGTGACAGGGGATGGCTACACCTTC. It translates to CASSVTGDGYTF. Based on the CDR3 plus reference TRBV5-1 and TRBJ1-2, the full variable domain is KAGVTQTPRYLIKTRGQQVTLSCSPISGHRSVSWYQQTPGQGLQFLFEYFSETQRNKGNFPGRFSGRQFSNSRSEMNVSTLELGDSALYLCASSVTGDGYTFGSGTRLTVV.